Presented here are 21 T cell receptor beta chains from one specimen sequenced in a study of radiotherapy plus CTLA-4 blockade in lung cancer (dated 2018 in TCRdb). Library preparation used the immunoSEQ multiplex PCR assay. Held by TCRdb, this immuneACCESS table contains in-frame sequences only and omits some clones. Under half of the omission traces to an unresolved V gene where checked; the cause of the rest is unknown. This sample is represented by approximately 52,000 clones; around 79% of them were singletons. The ten largest clones take up approximately 2.5% of the sample. The sample was peripheral blood, taken from a patient treated with radiotherapy plus ipilimumab. The source of these receptors is a human donor with non-small cell lung cancer whose response to radiotherapy plus ipilimumab could not be evaluated.

V and J are TRBV15 and TRBJ2-7; 8 bases are a match to TRBD1. The CDR3 has 14 residues. J gave up 3 bases and V 1 base, and 2 bases lay outside the gene matches. CDR1 and CDR2 (germline): LNHNV, YYDKDF (reference sequence). DNA of the CDR3: TGTGCCACCAGCAGAGCCGACAGGGGCTACGAGCAGTACTTC. This encodes CATSRADRGYEQYF.

This chain connects TRBV30 to TRBJ2-1, with 12 positions matching TRBD2. Germline CDR1 is GTSNPN and CDR2 is SVGIG (reference sequence). The V gene end was trimmed by 0 bases and the J gene end by 6 bases; junction bases not matched to a gene: 6. CDR3 length: 16 amino acids. DNA of the CDR3: TGTGCCTGGAGTGTACGTCCTAGCGGGAGGGTCAATGAGCAGTTCTTC. Amino acid sequence: CAWSVRPSGRVNEQFF.

This clone came up a few times. J is TRBJ2-7 and V is TRBV5-4; D may be TRBD1 (6 bases). The CDR3 consists of 14 residues. Per the germline V gene, CDR1 is SGHNT and CDR2 is YYREEE (reference sequence). Trimming pared 2 bases from V and 0 bases from J, leaving 9 bases between. The CDR3 DNA sequence: TGTGCCAGCAGCTTTGACAGGCGCTCCTACGAGCAGTACTTC. Translation: CASSFDRRSYEQYF.

The V gene is TRBV5-1, the J gene TRBJ1-5, with a weak D call TRBD1 (6 bases). Trimming removed 4 bases at V and 3 bases at J, with 14 bases between. Germline CDR1 and CDR2: SGHRS and YFSETQ. This CDR3 is built from 15 residues. The CDR3 spells CASSRGAGLNQPQHF. The CDR3 DNA sequence: TGCGCCAGCAGCCGGGGGGCAGGGCTCAATCAGCCCCAGCATTTT.

CDR3 amino acids: CASSLHPPGTQYF. In DNA form, the CDR3 reads TGTGCCAGCAGTCTACACCCCCCGGGGACCCAGTACTTC. V and J are TRBV28 and TRBJ2-5; D call uncertain. CDR3 length: 13 residues. V lost 5 bases and J lost 7, with 14 bases in between. Germline CDR1 MDHEN, CDR2 SYDVKM.

In nucleotides, the CDR3 is TGTGCCAGCAGTTTATCCCCTTACTACGAGCAGTACTTC. Encoded protein: CASSLSPYYEQYF. V usage is TRBV27 and J usage is TRBJ2-7; no clear D. V was clipped by 0 bases and J by 3 bases, with 6 bases between them. The CDR3 is 13 residues long. Per the germline V gene, CDR1 is MNHEY and CDR2 is SMNVEV (reference sequence).

This clone was seen only once. This rearrangement joins TRBV4-3 to TRBJ2-3, with 10 bases matching TRBD2. The CDR3 has 16 residues. V lost 0 bases, J lost 4 bases, and 4 bases stayed unmatched. Germline CDR1 is LGHNA and CDR2 is YSLEER. CDR3: CASSQDQGTSADTQYF. CDR3 nucleotides: TGCGCCAGCAGCCAAGATCAAGGGACTAGCGCAGATACGCAGTATTTT.

This clone was counted a single time. The genes are TRBV30 and TRBJ2-7; 8 nucleotides align to TRBD2. V shed 3 bases, J shed 0 bases, and the junction held 10 bases outside the gene matches. CDR1 is GTSNPN, CDR2 SVGIG, per germline (reference sequence). The CDR3 contains 16 residues. The DNA for the CDR3 is TGTGCCTGGAGCCCTCTCGGGGGGGGGAGCTCCTACGAGCAGTACTTC. Translation gives CAWSPLGGGSSYEQYF.

This clone was seen a single time. The chain couples TRBV5-1 to TRBJ2-5, with 7 bases aligning to TRBD2. V lost 4 bases and J lost 4; bases outside the gene matches: 7. The CDR3 extends over 14 amino acids. In germline, CDR1 is SGHRS, CDR2 YFSETQ. CDR3 loop: CASSPVGGIETQYF. CDR3 nucleotide sequence: TGCGCCAGCAGCCCCGTGGGGGGGATAGAGACCCAGTACTTC. The complete variable domain, with remaining parts taken from reference TRBV5-1 and TRBJ2-5, reads KAGVTQTPRYLIKTRGQQVTLSCSPISGHRSVSWYQQTPGQGLQFLFEYFSETQRNKGNFPGRFSGRQFSNSRSEMNVSTLELGDSALYLCASSPVGGIETQYFGPGTRLLVL.

For this clone: A read error may account for a junction end that differs from germline. V usage is TRBV18 and J usage is TRBJ1-1; maybe TRBD1 (5 bases). This CDR3 comprises 13 residues. Per the germline V gene, CDR1 is KGHSH and CDR2 is LQKENI. CDR3 in amino acids: CATSSTENTEAFF. The CDR3 DNA reads as TGTGCCACCTCATCGACAGAGAACACTGAAGCTTTCTTT.

The CDR3 DNA follows: TGTGCCAGCAGCTCCCAGCGGGGTGGGGAGACCCAGTACTTC. Encoded protein: CASSSQRGGETQYF. This chain links TRBV7-3 with TRBJ2-5; TRBD2 agrees at 7 bases. V was pared by 4 bases and J by 5 bases, with 7 bases of the junction left unmatched. Germline V gives CDR1 SGHTA, CDR2 FQGTGA. This CDR3 is 14 amino acids long.

This clone was recorded a few times. The rearrangement links TRBV7-2 to TRBJ2-1; 11 bases agree with TRBD2. CDR1 is SGHTA, CDR2 FQGNSA, per germline. The CDR3 runs to 15 residues. J lost 4 bases, V lost 4 bases, and 3 bases had no gene match. The DNA for the CDR3 is TGTGCCAGCAGCTCGGGACTAGCGGAATACAATGAGCAGTTCTTC. It is translated as CASSSGLAEYNEQFF.

The V gene is TRBV5-4, the J gene TRBJ2-5; TRBD2 agrees at 8 bases. Germline V gene lookup returns CDR1 SGHNT and CDR2 YYREEE (reference sequence). The trim removed 3 bases at V and 4 bases at J, leaving 11 bases unmatched. This CDR3 is 16 amino acids long. DNA of the CDR3: TGTGCCAGCAGCTACTCCCTCGGGAGGGGAGGAGAGACCCAGTACTTC. It translates to CASSYSLGRGGETQYF.

The chain uses TRBV4-3 and TRBJ2-2, with 14 positions matching TRBD2. The V gene's germline CDR1 is LGHNA and CDR2 YSLEER. V shed 8 bases and J 5 bases; nucleotides not matched to a gene: 16. CDR3 length equals 19 residues. The CDR3 loop reads CASPSLLPGLAGETGELFF. The CDR3 nucleotides read TGCGCCAGCCCCTCCTTGCTTCCGGGACTAGCGGGAGAAACCGGGGAGCTGTTTTTT.

This rearrangement joins TRBV5-6 to TRBJ2-3; no definite D call. The CDR3 spans 15 residues. V shed 2 bases and J shed 10 bases, with 20 bases lying between them. Germline values: CDR1 SGHDT, CDR2 YYEEEE. The CDR3 region has the DNA TGTGCCAGCAGCTTTTTTGGGCAGCTCAGTCTCCCGCAGTATTTT. The encoded protein is CASSFFGQLSLPQYF.

The V and J genes are TRBV2 and TRBJ2-2; 9 nucleotides line up with TRBD2. This CDR3 comprises 18 residues. Per the germline V gene, CDR1 is SNHLY and CDR2 is FYNNEI. J lost 5 bases, V lost 4 bases, and 14 bases had no gene match. For the CDR3, the DNA is TGTGCCAGCAGTGGCGCTTGGGCTAGCGGGATCGGGACCGGGGAGCTGTTTTTT. Protein: CASSGAWASGIGTGELFF.

This chain links TRBV5-4 with TRBJ1-1; maybe TRBD1 (5 bases). The germline V gene encodes CDR1 SGHNT and CDR2 YYREEE (reference sequence). V lost 4 bases and J 1 base, leaving 14 bases between the germline ends. The CDR3 totals 15 residues. CDR3 loop: CASSGPRDGNTEAFF. CDR3 nucleotide sequence: TGTGCCAGCAGCGGGCCGCGGGACGGGAACACTGAAGCTTTCTTT.

This chain uses TRBV4-2 with TRBJ2-1, with 7 bases fitting TRBD2. Germline values: CDR1 LGHNA, CDR2 YNFKEQ. Germline trimming cut 3 bases from V and 4 bases from J; bases unmatched to any gene: 3. The CDR3 contains 14 residues. The CDR3 spells CASSHGTTYNEQFF. In DNA, the CDR3 is TGTGCCAGCAGCCACGGGACTACGTACAATGAGCAGTTCTTC.

This clone was seen only a few times. V and J are TRBV2 and TRBJ2-2, with D hard to call. Germline V gene sequence: CDR1 SNHLY, CDR2 FYNNEI. CDR3 length: 13 residues. Deletions cut 3 bases from V and 1 base from J, with 3 bases between. CDR3 loop: CASSDQNTGELFF. The CDR3 nucleotides read TGTGCCAGCAGTGACCAGAACACCGGGGAGCTGTTTTTT.

The chain couples TRBV9 to TRBJ2-7, with 9 bases aligning to TRBD2. This CDR3 has 15 residues. With V trimmed by 1 base and J by 4 bases, 6 bases remained unmatched. Germline V gene lookup returns CDR1 SGDLS and CDR2 YYNGEE. CDR3 sequence: CASSVLGLAGYEQYF. The CDR3 nucleotides are TGTGCCAGCAGCGTATTGGGGCTAGCGGGATACGAGCAGTACTTC.

Regarding this clone: The junction differs from germline at one of its ends, possibly a read error. The sample contains more than one DNA sequence encoding this CDR3. The chain uses TRBV7-2 and TRBJ2-3, with 7 bases fitting TRBD2. CDR1 SGHTA and CDR2 FQGNSA come from the germline V gene. This CDR3 spans 16 amino acids. In DNA, the CDR3 is TGTGCCAGCAGCCCCCAAGCGGGGCGATACACAGATACGCAGTATTTC. Residues: CASSPQAGRYTDTQYF.